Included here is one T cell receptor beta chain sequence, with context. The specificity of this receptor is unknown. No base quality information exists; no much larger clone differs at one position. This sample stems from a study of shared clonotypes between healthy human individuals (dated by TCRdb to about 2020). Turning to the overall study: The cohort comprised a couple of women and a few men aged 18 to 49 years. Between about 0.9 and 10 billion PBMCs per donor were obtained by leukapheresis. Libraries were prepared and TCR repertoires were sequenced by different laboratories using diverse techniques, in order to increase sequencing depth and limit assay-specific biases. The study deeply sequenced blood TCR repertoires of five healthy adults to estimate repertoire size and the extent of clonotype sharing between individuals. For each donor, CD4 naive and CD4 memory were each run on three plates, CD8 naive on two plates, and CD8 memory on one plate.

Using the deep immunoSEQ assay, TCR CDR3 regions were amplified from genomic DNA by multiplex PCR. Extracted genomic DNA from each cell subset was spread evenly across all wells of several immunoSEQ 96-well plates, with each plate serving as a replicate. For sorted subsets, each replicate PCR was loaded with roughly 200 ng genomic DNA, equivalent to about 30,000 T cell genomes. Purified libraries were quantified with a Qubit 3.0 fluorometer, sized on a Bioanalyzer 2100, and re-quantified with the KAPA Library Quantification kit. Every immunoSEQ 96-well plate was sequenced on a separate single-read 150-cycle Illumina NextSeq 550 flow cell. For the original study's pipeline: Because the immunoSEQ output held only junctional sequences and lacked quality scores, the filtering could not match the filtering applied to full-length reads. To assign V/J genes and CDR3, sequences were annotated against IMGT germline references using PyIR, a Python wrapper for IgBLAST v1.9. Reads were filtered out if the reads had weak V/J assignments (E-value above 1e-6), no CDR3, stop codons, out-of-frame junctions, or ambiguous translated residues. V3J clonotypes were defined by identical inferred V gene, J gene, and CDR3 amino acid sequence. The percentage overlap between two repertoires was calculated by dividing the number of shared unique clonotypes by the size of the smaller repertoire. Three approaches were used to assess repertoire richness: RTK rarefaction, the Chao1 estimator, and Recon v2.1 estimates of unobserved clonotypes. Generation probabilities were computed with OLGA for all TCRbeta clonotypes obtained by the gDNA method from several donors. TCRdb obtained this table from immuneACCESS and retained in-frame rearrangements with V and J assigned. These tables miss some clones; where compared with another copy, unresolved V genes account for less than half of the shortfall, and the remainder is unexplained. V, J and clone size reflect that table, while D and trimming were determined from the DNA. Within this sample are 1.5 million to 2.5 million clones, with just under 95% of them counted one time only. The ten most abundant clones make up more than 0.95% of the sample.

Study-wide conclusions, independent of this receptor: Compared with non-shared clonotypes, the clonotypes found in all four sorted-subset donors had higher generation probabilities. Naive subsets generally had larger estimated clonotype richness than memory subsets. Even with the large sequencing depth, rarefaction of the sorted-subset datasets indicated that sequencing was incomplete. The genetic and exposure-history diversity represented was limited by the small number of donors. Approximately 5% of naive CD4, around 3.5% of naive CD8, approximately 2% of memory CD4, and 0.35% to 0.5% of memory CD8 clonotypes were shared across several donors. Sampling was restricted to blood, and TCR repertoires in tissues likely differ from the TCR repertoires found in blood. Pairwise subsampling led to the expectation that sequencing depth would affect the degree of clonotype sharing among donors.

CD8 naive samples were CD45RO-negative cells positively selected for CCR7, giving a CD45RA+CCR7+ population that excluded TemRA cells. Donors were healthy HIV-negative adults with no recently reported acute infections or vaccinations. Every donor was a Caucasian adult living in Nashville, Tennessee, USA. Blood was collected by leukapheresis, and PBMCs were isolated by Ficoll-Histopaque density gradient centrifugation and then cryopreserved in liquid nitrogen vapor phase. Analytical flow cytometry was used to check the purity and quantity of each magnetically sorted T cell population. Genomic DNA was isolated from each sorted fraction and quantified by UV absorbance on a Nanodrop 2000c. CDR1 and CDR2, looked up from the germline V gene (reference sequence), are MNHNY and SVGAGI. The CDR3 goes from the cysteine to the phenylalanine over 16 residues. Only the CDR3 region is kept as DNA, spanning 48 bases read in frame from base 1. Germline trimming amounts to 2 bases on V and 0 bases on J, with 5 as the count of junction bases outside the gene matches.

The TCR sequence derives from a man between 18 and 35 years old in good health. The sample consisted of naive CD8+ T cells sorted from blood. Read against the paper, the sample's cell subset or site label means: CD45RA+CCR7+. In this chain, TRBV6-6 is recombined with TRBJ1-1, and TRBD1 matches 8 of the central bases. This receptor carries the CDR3 CASSYGQGRLNTEAFF. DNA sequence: TGTGCCAGCAGTTACGGACAGGGAAGGTTGAACACTGAAGCTTTCTTT.